Shown below are 13 T cell receptor beta chains from a single sample sequenced in a study of monozygotic twins with inflammatory bowel disease. TCRdb reanalyzed the 5' RACE reads and collapses them to one entry per CDR3 protein, without DNA. This sample contains roughly 320,000 distinct CDR3 sequences. Input material: blood. The receptors come from a human donor with ulcerative colitis or Crohn's disease, or a healthy co-twin of an affected twin (not recorded which).

CDR3 sequence reads: CASSQEYGEQYGYTF. V and J are TRBV4-2 and TRBJ1-2. This CDR3 has 15 residues. CDR1 LGHNA and CDR2 YNFKEQ come from the germline V gene.

The V and J genes are TRBV15 and TRBJ2-7. The germline V gene has CDR1 LNHNV and CDR2 YYDKDF (reference sequence). The CDR3 is 13 residues long. CDR3 region: CATSRDLYYEQYF.

The V and J genes are TRBV7-2 and TRBJ1-5; TCRdb's D gene call, TRBD1, goes unchecked for lack of DNA. The CDR3 sequence is 15 residues long. Germline loops: CDR1 SGHTA, CDR2 FQGNSA. CDR3: CASSLVGAGNQPQHF.

The gene calls are TRBV28 and TRBJ2-1; TCRdb returns TRBD2, unconfirmable since there is no DNA. CDR3 length: 14 residues. Germline values: CDR1 MDHEN, CDR2 SYDVKM. CDR3 in amino acids: CALNGARRNNEQFF.

CDR3 sequence: CASRERVGTDTQYF. V and J are TRBV4-3 and TRBJ2-3. The CDR3 contains 14 residues. Germline CDR1 is LGHNA and CDR2 is YSLEER.

The chain recombines TRBV6-2 or TRBV6-3 with TRBJ2-3. Germline V CDR1 and CDR2: MNHEY, SVGEGT. The CDR3 is 17 amino acids. The CDR3 here is CASSYSKRGSFSDTQYF.

The chain employs TRBV5-1 and TRBJ2-1. This CDR3 contains 13 residues. Germline V gene data show CDR1 as SGHRS and CDR2 as YFSETQ. This CDR3 is CASSVGFNDEQFF.

The V and J genes are TRBV29-1 and TRBJ2-7; the TRBD2 assignment by TCRdb is unverifiable without DNA. Germline V gene sequence: CDR1 SQVTM, CDR2 ANQGSEA. This CDR3 contains 14 residues. The CDR3 loop reads CSVEKGTRGYEQYF.

V and J are TRBV27 and TRBJ2-1. Germline CDR1 MNHEY, CDR2 SMNVEV (reference sequence). The CDR3 spans 15 residues. CDR3 sequence reads: CASSLSRVSYNEQFF.

The chain employs TRBV7-2 and TRBJ2-2; TCRdb lists TRBD2, though no DNA is available to test this call. The CDR3 contains 16 residues. Germline CDR1 reads SGHTA; CDR2 reads FQGNSA. CDR3 amino acids: CASSPYSGRNTGELFF.

The genes are TRBV28 and TRBJ2-7; checking the TCRdb D call of TRBD1 is not possible without DNA. The length of the CDR3 is 12 residues. Germline lookup yields CDR1 MDHEN and CDR2 SYDVKM. The CDR3 spells CASSSSGQGWYF.

CDR3 sequence: CASSLVGLAGGETQYF. The chain recombines TRBV7-2 with TRBJ2-5; TCRdb outputs TRBD2, but without DNA this stays unchecked. This CDR3 spans 16 amino acids. CDR1 is SGHTA, CDR2 FQGNSA, per germline.

The chain employs TRBV18 and TRBJ2-5. This CDR3 has 14 residues. Germline lookup yields CDR1 KGHSH and CDR2 LQKENI. The CDR3 spells CASSPDPSGETQYF.